The next 27 T cell receptor beta chains were all read from a single sample in a study of blood T cells in healthy people across ages. A second PCR of about 7 to 12 cycles used a sample-barcoded 5' primer and a J-beta primer mix. One entry per CDR3 protein results from TCRdb running MiXCR on the 5' RACE reads. The repertoire consists of about 720,000 distinct CDR3 sequences, with 22% occurring once and the leading ten covering about 20%. The sample taken for sequencing was blood. These TCRs come from a man between 65 and 85 years old in good health.

The V call is TRBV7-9, the J call TRBJ2-5; 7 nucleotides match TRBD1. The CDR3 sequence is 14 residues long. The junction had 7 bases not matched to a gene; V was cut back by 5 bases and J by 4 bases. Germline V gene data show CDR1 as SEHNR and CDR2 as FQNEAQ (reference sequence). CDR3 sequence (DNA): TGTGCCAGCAGCCTGACAGGGACGGGAGAGACCCAGTACTTC. Its protein product is CASSLTGTGETQYF.

The sample holds a few counts of this clonotype. The rearrangement links TRBV12-3 or TRBV12-4 to TRBJ2-7; D is perhaps TRBD1 or TRBD2 (5 bases each). There are 14 residues in the CDR3. Trimming left V 7 bases short and J 5 bases short, with 18 bases between. The CDR3 protein is CASTLRGVGNEQYF. Here the CDR3 DNA reads TGTGCCAGCACCCTTAGGGGAGTCGGGAACGAGCAGTACTTC.

J is TRBJ2-1 and V is TRBV20-1, with a possible D match to TRBD1 (6 bases). V was shortened by 0 bases and J by 7 bases, with 19 bases between the two germline ends. CDR1 and CDR2 (germline): DFQATT, SNEGSKA (reference sequence). The CDR3 has 16 residues. The CDR3 sequence: CSARDGTSLRRNEQFF. The CDR3 DNA reads as TGCAGTGCTAGAGATGGGACATCATTGAGGAGGAATGAGCAGTTCTTC.

There are a few counts of this clonotype. Here the CDR3 reads CASSTRSSGSNEQFF. DNA for the CDR3: TGTGCCAGCAGTACCCGATCTAGCGGGAGTAATGAGCAGTTCTTC. V is TRBV12-3 or TRBV12-4 and J is TRBJ2-1; 10 nucleotides match TRBD2. Unmatched junction bases numbered 8, after V lost 5 bases and J lost 7 bases. The CDR3 has 15 amino acids.

In regard to this clonotype: A single base separates this from a much larger clone, so it may be a read error. This rearrangement joins TRBV4-3 to TRBJ2-3; 10 bases map to TRBD2. Germline-derived CDR1 and CDR2 are LGHNA and YSLEER. CDR3 length: 18 residues. Trimming at V came to 1 base and at J to 7 bases, leaving 14 bases not matched to a gene. CDR3 sequence (DNA): TGCGCCAGCAGCCAAGGGTTAAGGTCTAGCGGGGGCAGATATACGCAGTATTTT. Its translation is CASSQGLRSSGGRYTQYF.

This clonotype was seen a few times. CDR3 region: CASSLLLLAGLKTQYF. In nucleotides, the CDR3 is TGTGCCAGCAGTTTATTACTGCTAGCGGGGTTGAAGACCCAGTACTTC. The chain joins TRBV12-3 or TRBV12-4 to TRBJ2-5; 9 bases match TRBD2. The CDR3 length is 16 residues. Trimming cost V 2 bases and J 6 bases; bases outside gene matches: 10.

The sample holds a few counts of this clonotype. V usage is TRBV7-8 and J usage is TRBJ1-2, with a tentative D call TRBD1 (6 bases). Germline V gene data show CDR1 as SGHVS and CDR2 as FQNEAQ. V lost 7 bases and J 4 bases, leaving 13 bases between the germline ends. The CDR3 length is 13 residues. CDR3 residues: CASTSGRGYGYTF. The CDR3 DNA reads as TGTGCCAGCACCTCCGGCAGGGGCTATGGCTACACCTTC.

This chain connects TRBV6-5 to TRBJ2-4, with D hard to call. V was pared by 2 bases and J by 3 bases, with 11 bases between. This CDR3 contains 15 residues. Per germline, CDR1 MNHEY and CDR2 SVGAGI. CDR3 bases: TGTGCCAGCAGTTACGACCGAAAGGGCAAAAACATTCAGTACTTC. This gives the protein CASSYDRKGKNIQYF.

This clonotype was observed a handful of times. The chain links TRBV12-3 or TRBV12-4 to TRBJ2-5, with D possibly matching TRBD1 (5 bases). With the DNA end fitting TRBJ2-7 better, the J assignment may be wrong. CDR3 length: 13 residues. Here the CDR3 reads CASSLRGMDEQYF. For the CDR3, the DNA is TGTGCCAGCAGTTTAAGGGGTATGGACGAGCAGTACTTC.

In this sample, this clonotype turned up many times. The V gene is TRBV12-3 or TRBV12-4, the J gene TRBJ1-2; 7 bases match TRBD1. V lost 6 bases to trimming and J lost 0 bases; unmatched junction nucleotides: 7. There are 15 residues in the CDR3. CDR3 nucleotide sequence: TGTGCCAGCAGCCCCGGGACAGCGCCTAACTATGGCTACACCTTC. Its translation is CASSPGTAPNYGYTF.

V usage is TRBV2 and J usage is TRBJ1-2; D gene unclear. The V gene lost 6 bases and the J gene lost 1 base, with 21 bases spanning the gap. Germline lookup yields CDR1 SNHLY and CDR2 FYNNEI. The CDR3 has 17 amino acids. For the CDR3, the DNA is TGTGCCAGCAGAGTTACTACGCTGGCGGGGTTTAACTATGGCTACACCTTC. It is translated as CASRVTTLAGFNYGYTF.

The chain employs TRBV5-1 and TRBJ2-7; TRBD1 aligns across 8 bases. V lost 6 bases, J lost 3 bases, and 14 bases stayed unmatched. Germline V gene data show CDR1 as SGHRS and CDR2 as YFSETQ. The CDR3 has 16 amino acids. The chain's CDR3 is CASTTNPGQENYEQYF. The CDR3 DNA reads as TGCGCCAGCACCACGAACCCGGGACAGGAGAACTACGAGCAGTACTTC.

The rearrangement uses TRBV28 and TRBJ2-5, with unresolved D. Germline CDR1 and CDR2: MDHEN and SYDVKM. This CDR3 is 13 amino acids long. V was pared by 3 bases and J by 2 bases, with 7 bases between. The CDR3 sequence is CASSFWAQETQYF. As DNA, the CDR3 is TGTGCCAGCAGTTTTTGGGCGCAAGAGACCCAGTACTTC. The variable domain in full, completed from reference TRBV28 and TRBJ2-5, reads DVKVTQSSRYLVKRTGEKVFLECVQDMDHENMFWYRQDPGLGLRLIYFSYDVKMKEKGDIPEGYSVSREKKERFSLILESASTNQTSMYLCASSFWAQETQYFGPGTRLLVL.

This clonotype was seen many times. J is TRBJ2-1 and V is TRBV28; no definite D call. This CDR3 spans 12 amino acids. V gave up 6 bases and J gave up 3 bases, with 6 bases separating them. Germline-derived CDR1 and CDR2 are MDHEN and SYDVKM. The CDR3 reads CASSVFYNEQFF. CDR3 coding DNA: TGTGCCAGCAGCGTATTCTACAATGAGCAGTTCTTC.

This clonotype was found a few times. CDR3 DNA sequence: TGTGCCACCAGTGCTGCCGGGACAGGGAGAGGAGAGACCCAGTACTTC. Its translation: CATSAAGTGRGETQYF. The rearrangement links TRBV24-1 to TRBJ2-5; the match to TRBD1 covers 9 bases. With 5 bases clipped from V and 4 bases from J, the junction kept 10 bases outside the gene matches. This CDR3 is built from 16 residues. Germline V lookup: CDR1 KGHDR, CDR2 SFDVKD.

The table lists this clonotype with a few counts. This chain links TRBV2 with TRBJ1-1, with D possibly being TRBD1 (5 bases). The CDR3 extends over 13 amino acids. Trimming pared 8 bases from V and 4 bases from J, leaving 14 bases between. Germline V gene sequence: CDR1 SNHLY, CDR2 FYNNEI. CDR3: CASQKGYGTEAFF. The CDR3 DNA follows: TGTGCCAGCCAAAAGGGGTACGGCACTGAAGCTTTCTTT.

This rearrangement joins TRBV7-2 to TRBJ2-2; D possibly matches TRBD1 or TRBD2 (6 bases each). Germline V lookup: CDR1 SGHTA, CDR2 FQGNSA. The length of the CDR3 is 17 residues. The V end lost 3 bases, the J end lost 5 bases, and 19 bases lay between the germline ends. CDR3: CASSFSMGGLRTGELFF. The CDR3 DNA follows: TGTGCCAGCAGCTTCAGTATGGGGGGCTTACGAACCGGGGAGCTGTTTTTT.

V usage is TRBV28 and J usage is TRBJ2-5, with 8 bases that match TRBD1. The better agreement between TRBJ2-7 and the DNA end casts doubt on the J call. The CDR3 totals 16 residues. Germline V gene data show CDR1 as MDHEN and CDR2 as SYDVKM. In nucleotides, the CDR3 is TGTGCCAGCAGTCCCACTGCCGGGACAGGATCCTACGAGCAGTACTTC. Amino acid sequence: CASSPTAGTGSYEQYF.

Turning to this clonotype: The junction departs from germline at one end; a sequencing error may be responsible. V gene TRBV7-2 combines with J gene TRBJ1-4; TRBD1 might be the D (6 bases). Germline lookup yields CDR1 SGHTA and CDR2 FQGNSA. The CDR3 is made up of 15 amino acids. In DNA form, the CDR3 reads TGTGCCAGCAGCTTATTCGACCAGGGGAATGAGAAACTGTTTTTT. It codes for CASSLFDQGNEKLFF.

The chain couples TRBV29-1 to TRBJ2-3, with D perhaps TRBD1 or TRBD2 (5 bases each). The CDR3 has 15 amino acids. The germline V gene encodes CDR1 SQVTM and CDR2 ANQGSEA. Trimming took 3 bases from V and 1 from J, leaving 14 bases between them. For the CDR3, the DNA is TGCAGCGTTGACCCCACGGGACGTGGCACAGATACGCAGTATTTT. Translation gives CSVDPTGRGTDTQYF.

This clonotype has a handful of counts. The V call is TRBV7-3, the J call TRBJ2-7, with 11 bases fitting TRBD1. The J call may be mistaken, given a closer DNA end match to TRBJ2-1. CDR3 length: 17 amino acids. Germline CDR1 and CDR2: SGHTA and FQGTGA. The CDR3: CASSLMGGQGASNEQFF. CDR3 DNA: TGTGCCAGCAGCTTAATGGGTGGACAGGGGGCATCGAATGAGCAGTTCTTC.

The gene calls are TRBV2 and TRBJ1-2, with D perhaps TRBD1 (5 bases). Trimming pared 10 bases from V and 5 bases from J, leaving 17 bases between. CDR3 length equals 13 residues. The germline gives CDR1 SNHLY, CDR2 FYNNEI. The CDR3 sequence is CATTQGQAYGYTF. DNA for the CDR3: TGTGCCACTACTCAGGGCCAGGCGTATGGCTACACCTTC.

The V gene is TRBV28, the J gene TRBJ1-4, with D unclear. CDR1 is MDHEN and CDR2 is SYDVKM in the germline V gene. The CDR3 sequence is 13 residues long. V lost 5 bases to trimming and J lost 7 bases, with 11 bases between them. The CDR3 reads CASSLLVGEKLFF. The CDR3 bases are TGTGCCAGCAGTCTCCTCGTTGGTGAAAAACTGTTTTTT.

This rearrangement joins TRBV6-5 to TRBJ1-2; D uncertain. The CDR3 spans 13 residues. V dropped 2 bases and J dropped 6 bases, with 10 bases sitting between them. Germline values: CDR1 MNHEY, CDR2 SVGAGI. The chain's CDR3 is CASSYGGRDGYTF. The CDR3 nucleotides read TGTGCCAGCAGTTACGGCGGCCGAGATGGCTACACCTTC.

This clonotype was counted only a few times. This chain connects TRBV20-1 to TRBJ1-4, with 9 bases aligning to TRBD1. The germline V gene encodes CDR1 DFQATT and CDR2 SNEGSKA (reference sequence). The CDR3 is 16 residues long. Unmatched junction bases numbered 13, after V lost 0 bases and J lost 11 bases. The CDR3 DNA reads TGCAGTGCTAGAGATTCTAGGACAGGGGATTCTGGGAAACTGTTTTTT. The encoded protein is CSARDSRTGDSGKLFF.

V gene TRBV20-1 combines with J gene TRBJ2-3; D unresolved. CDR1 and CDR2 (germline): DFQATT, SNEGSKA (reference sequence). The CDR3 covers 14 residues. Between the trimmed V and J ends, which lost 3 bases and 3 bases, there was a span of 13 bases. The CDR3 bases are TGCAGTGCTAGTCCGCAGCCATCGACAGATACGCAGTATTTT. Residues: CSASPQPSTDTQYF.

This clonotype was picked up a small number of times. CDR3 sequence reads: CASSLGWSGRNTDTQYF. In nucleotides, the CDR3 is TGTGCCAGCAGCTTAGGGTGGTCAGGGAGGAACACAGATACGCAGTATTTT. The chain has TRBV11-2 and TRBJ2-3, with a possible D match to TRBD2 (6 bases). The germline CDR1 and CDR2 sequences are SGHAT and FQNNGV. The CDR3 is 17 residues long. V was shortened by 1 base and J by 2 bases, with 16 bases between the two germline ends. Filled out from reference TRBV11-2 and TRBJ2-3, the complete variable domain reads EAGVAQSPRYKIIEKRQSVAFWCNPISGHATLYWYQQILGQGPKLLIQFQNNGVVDDSQLPKDRFSAERLKGVDSTLKIQPAKLEDSAVYLCASSLGWSGRNTDTQYFGPGTRLTVL.